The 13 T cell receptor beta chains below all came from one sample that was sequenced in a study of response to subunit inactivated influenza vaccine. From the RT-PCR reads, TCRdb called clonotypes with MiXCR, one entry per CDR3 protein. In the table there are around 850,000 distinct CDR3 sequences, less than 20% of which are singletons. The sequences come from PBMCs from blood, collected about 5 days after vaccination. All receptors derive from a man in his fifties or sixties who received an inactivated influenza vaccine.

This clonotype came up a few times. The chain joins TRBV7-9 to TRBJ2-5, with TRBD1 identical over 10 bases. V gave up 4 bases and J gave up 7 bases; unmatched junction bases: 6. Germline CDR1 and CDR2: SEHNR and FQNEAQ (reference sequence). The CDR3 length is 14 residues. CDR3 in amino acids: CASSSPGQGGTQYF. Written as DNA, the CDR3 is TGTGCCAGCAGCTCGCCCGGACAGGGGGGGACCCAGTACTTC.

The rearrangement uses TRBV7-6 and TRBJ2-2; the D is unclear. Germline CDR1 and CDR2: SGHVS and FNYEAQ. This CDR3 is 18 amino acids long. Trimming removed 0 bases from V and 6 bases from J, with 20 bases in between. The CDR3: CASSLAVSGPREAGELFF. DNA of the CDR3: TGTGCCAGCAGCTTAGCTGTCTCCGGGCCTAGAGAGGCCGGGGAGCTGTTTTTT.

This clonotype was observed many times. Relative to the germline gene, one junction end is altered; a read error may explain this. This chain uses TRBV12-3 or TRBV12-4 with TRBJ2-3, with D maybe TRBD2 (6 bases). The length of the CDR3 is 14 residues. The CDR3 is CASSLGLATDTQYF. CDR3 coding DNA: TGTGCCAGCAGCTTAGGCCTAGCGACAGATACGCAGTATTTT.

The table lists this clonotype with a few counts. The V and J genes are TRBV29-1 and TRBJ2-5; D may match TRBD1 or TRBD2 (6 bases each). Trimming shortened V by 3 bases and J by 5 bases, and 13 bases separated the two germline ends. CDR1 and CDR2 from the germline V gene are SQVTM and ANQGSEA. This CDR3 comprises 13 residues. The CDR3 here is CSVDTGAGETQYF. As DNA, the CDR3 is TGCAGCGTTGATACGGGGGCTGGGGAGACCCAGTACTTC.

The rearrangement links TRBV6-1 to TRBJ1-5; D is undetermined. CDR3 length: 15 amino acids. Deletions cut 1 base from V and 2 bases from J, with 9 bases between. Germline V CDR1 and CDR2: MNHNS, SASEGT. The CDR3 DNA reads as TGTGCCAGCAGTGAAGTGGGGATGGGCAATCAGCCCCAGCATTTT. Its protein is CASSEVGMGNQPQHF.

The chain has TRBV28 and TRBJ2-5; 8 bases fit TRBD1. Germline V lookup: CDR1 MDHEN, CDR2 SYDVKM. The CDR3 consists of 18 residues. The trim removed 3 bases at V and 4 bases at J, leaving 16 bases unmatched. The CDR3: CASSFSIFTQGVGETQYF. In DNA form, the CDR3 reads TGTGCCAGCAGTTTCTCTATCTTCACACAGGGGGTTGGAGAGACCCAGTACTTC.

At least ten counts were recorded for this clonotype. The CDR3 spells CASNAQGTNTGELFF. The CDR3 DNA reads TGCGCCAGCAATGCTCAGGGCACGAACACCGGGGAGCTGTTTTTT. The chain is built from TRBV5-1 and TRBJ2-2; D is possibly TRBD1 (5 bases). The germline gives CDR1 SGHRS, CDR2 YFSETQ. Trimming stripped 6 bases from V and 0 bases from J, with 12 bases between. CDR3 length: 15 amino acids.

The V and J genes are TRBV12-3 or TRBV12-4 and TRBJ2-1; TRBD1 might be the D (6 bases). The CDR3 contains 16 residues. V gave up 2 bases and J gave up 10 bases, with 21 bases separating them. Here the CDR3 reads CASSLIGTPKAKEQFF. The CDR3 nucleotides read TGTGCCAGCAGTTTAATCGGGACACCAAAAGCGAAGGAGCAGTTCTTC.

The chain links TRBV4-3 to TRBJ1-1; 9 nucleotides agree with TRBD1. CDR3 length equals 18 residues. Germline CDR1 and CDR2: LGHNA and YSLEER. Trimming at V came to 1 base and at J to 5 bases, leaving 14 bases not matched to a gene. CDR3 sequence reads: CASSQVQGATYAGTEAFF. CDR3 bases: TGCGCCAGCAGCCAAGTACAGGGGGCGACGTATGCGGGAACTGAAGCTTTCTTT.

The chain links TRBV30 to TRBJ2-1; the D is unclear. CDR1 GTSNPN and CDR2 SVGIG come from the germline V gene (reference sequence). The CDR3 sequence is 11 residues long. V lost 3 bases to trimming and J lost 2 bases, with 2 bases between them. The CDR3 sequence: CAWSPYNEQFF. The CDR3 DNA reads TGTGCCTGGAGCCCCTACAATGAGCAGTTCTTC.

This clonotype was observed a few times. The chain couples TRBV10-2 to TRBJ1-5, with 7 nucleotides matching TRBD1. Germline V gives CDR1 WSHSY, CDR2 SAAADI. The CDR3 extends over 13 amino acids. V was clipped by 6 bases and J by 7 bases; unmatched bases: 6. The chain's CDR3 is CASRQGVGQPQHF. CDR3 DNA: TGCGCCAGCAGGCAGGGGGTCGGGCAGCCCCAGCATTTT.

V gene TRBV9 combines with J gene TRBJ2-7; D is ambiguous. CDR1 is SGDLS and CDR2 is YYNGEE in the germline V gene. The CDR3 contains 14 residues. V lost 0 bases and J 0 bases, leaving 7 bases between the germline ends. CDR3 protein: CASSVEATSYEQYF. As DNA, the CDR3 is TGTGCCAGCAGCGTAGAGGCTACCTCCTACGAGCAGTACTTC.

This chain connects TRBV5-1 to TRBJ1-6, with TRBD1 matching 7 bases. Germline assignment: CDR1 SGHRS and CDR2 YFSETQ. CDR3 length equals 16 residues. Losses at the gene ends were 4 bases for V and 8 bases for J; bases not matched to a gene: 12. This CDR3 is CASSALTGTLDSPLHF. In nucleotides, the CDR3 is TGCGCCAGCAGCGCGCTGACAGGGACCCTAGATTCACCCCTCCACTTT.